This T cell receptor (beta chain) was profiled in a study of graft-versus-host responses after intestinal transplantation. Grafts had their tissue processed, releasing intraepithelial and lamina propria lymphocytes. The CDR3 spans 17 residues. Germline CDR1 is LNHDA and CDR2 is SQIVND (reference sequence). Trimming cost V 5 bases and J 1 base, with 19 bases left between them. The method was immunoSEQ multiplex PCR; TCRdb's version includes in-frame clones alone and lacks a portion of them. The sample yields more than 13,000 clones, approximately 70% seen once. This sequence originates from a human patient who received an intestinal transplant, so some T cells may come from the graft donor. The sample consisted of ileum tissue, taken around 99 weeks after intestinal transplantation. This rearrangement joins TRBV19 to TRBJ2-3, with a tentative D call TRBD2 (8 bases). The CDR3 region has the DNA TGTGCCAGTAGTCGCAGGGGGACAGCGGGGGGCACAGATACGCAGTATTTT. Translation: CASSRRGTAGGTDTQYF.